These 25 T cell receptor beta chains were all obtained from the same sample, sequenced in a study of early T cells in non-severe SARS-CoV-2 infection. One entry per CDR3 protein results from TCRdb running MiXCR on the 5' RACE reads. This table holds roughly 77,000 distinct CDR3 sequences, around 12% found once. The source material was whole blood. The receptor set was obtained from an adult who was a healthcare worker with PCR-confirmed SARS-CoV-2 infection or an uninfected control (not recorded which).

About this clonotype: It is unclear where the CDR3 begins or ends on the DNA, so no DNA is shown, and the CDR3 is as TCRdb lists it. This CDR3 is CASSWGQGAVFSEVFF. The V and J genes are TRBV7-8 and TRBJ1-1; TRBD1 is the table's D call and was not checked against the DNA. Germline CDR1 SGHVS, CDR2 FQNEAQ. The length of the CDR3 is 16 amino acids, counting both ends.

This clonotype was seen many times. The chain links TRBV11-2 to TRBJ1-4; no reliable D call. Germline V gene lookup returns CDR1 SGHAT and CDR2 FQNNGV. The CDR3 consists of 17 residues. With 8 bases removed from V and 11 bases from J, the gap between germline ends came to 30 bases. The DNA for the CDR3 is TGTGCCAGCCTGCCCCTGCCTTCACGCGGGTTGGGTGCGAAACTGTTTTTT. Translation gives CASLPLPSRGLGAKLFF.

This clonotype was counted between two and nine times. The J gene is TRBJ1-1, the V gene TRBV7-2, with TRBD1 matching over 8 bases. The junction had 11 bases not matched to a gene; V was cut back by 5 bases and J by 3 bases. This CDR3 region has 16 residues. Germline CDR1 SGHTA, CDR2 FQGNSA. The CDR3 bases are TGTGCCAGCAGCCCCCGCGCACCGGACAGGGACACTGAAGCTTTCTTT. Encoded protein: CASSPRAPDRDTEAFF.

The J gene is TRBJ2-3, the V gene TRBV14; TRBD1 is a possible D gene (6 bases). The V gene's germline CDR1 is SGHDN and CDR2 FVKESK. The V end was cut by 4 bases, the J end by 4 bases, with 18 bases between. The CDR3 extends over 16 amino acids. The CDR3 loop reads CASSLFDWTAADTQYF. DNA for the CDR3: TGTGCCAGCAGCCTCTTCGATTGGACAGCGGCAGATACGCAGTATTTT.

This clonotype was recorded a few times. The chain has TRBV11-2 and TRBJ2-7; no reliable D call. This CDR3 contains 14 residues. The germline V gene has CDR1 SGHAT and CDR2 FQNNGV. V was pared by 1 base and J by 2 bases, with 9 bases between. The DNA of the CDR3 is TGTGCCAGCAGCTTAGTAGCAGTTCCCTACGAGCAGTACTTC. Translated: CASSLVAVPYEQYF.

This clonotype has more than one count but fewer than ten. CDR3 protein: CASSIGPSGGKSSYNEQFF. The CDR3 DNA is TGTGCCAGTAGTATAGGCCCTAGCGGGGGTAAGAGCTCCTACAATGAGCAGTTCTTC. The chain has TRBV19 and TRBJ2-1, with 10 bases aligning to TRBD2. CDR3 length: 19 residues. Losses at the gene ends were 1 base for V and 0 bases for J; bases not matched to a gene: 9. CDR1 is LNHDA and CDR2 is SQIVND in the germline V gene (reference sequence).

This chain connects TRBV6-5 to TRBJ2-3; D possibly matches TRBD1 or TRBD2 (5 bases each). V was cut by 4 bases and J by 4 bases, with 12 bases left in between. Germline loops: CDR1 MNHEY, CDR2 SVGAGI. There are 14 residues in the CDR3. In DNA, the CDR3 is TGTGCCAGCAGTTTGGGGGTAAGGTCAGATACGCAGTATTTT. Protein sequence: CASSLGVRSDTQYF.

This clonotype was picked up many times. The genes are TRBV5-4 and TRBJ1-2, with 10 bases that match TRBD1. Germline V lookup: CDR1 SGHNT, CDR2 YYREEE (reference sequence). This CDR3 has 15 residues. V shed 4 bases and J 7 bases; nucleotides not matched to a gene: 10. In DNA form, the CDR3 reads TGTGCCAGCAGCCCAAGGGACAGGGGAACCAGTGGCTACACCTTC. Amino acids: CASSPRDRGTSGYTF. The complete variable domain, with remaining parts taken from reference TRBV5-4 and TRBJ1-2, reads ETGVTQSPTHLIKTRGQQVTLRCSSQSGHNTVSWYQQALGQGPQFIFQYYREEENGRGNFPPRFSGLQFPNYSSELNVNALELDDSALYLCASSPRDRGTSGYTFGSGTRLTVV.

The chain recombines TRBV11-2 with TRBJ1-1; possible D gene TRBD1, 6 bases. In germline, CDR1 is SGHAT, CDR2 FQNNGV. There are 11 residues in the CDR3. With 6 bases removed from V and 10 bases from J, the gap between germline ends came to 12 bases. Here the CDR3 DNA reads TGTGCCAGCAGGTTAACAGGGCGAGCTTTCTTT. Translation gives CASRLTGRAFF.

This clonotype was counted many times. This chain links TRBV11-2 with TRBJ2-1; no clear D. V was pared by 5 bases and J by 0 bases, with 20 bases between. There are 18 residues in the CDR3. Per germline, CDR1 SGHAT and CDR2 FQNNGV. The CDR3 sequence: CASSPRAALASSYNEQFF. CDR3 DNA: TGTGCCAGCAGCCCCCGAGCCGCGTTAGCCAGCTCCTACAATGAGCAGTTCTTC.

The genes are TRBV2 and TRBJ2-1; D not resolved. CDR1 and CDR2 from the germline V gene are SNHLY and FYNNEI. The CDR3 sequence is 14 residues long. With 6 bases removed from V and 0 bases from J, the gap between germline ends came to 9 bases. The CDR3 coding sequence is TGTGCCAGCAGGGAAACCCTCTCCTACAATGAGCAGTTCTTC. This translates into CASRETLSYNEQFF.

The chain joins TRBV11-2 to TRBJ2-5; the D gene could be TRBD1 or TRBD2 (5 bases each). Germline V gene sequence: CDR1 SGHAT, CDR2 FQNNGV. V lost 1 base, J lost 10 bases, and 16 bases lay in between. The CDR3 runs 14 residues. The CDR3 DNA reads TGTGCCAGCAGCTTAGTAGGGGACCCGATTAACCAGTACTTC. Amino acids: CASSLVGDPINQYF. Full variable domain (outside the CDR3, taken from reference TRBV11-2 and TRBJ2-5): EAGVAQSPRYKIIEKRQSVAFWCNPISGHATLYWYQQILGQGPKLLIQFQNNGVVDDSQLPKDRFSAERLKGVDSTLKIQPAKLEDSAVYLCASSLVGDPINQYFGPGTRLLVL.

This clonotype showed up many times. This CDR3 reads CSAPTSTDTQYF. The CDR3 DNA reads as TGCAGTGCGCCAACTAGCACAGATACGCAGTATTTT. This sequence joins TRBV20-1 and TRBJ2-3; no reliable D call. The CDR3 is 12 residues long. CDR1 and CDR2 (germline): DFQATT, SNEGSKA (reference sequence). With 6 bases removed from V and 0 bases from J, the gap between germline ends came to 7 bases.

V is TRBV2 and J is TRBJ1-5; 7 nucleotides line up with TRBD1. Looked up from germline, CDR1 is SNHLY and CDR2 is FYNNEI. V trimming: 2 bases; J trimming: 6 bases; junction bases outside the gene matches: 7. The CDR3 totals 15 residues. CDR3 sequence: CASSERDRRVQPQHF. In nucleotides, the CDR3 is TGTGCCAGCAGTGAACGGGACAGAAGGGTTCAGCCCCAGCATTTT. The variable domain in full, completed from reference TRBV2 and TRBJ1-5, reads EPEVTQTPSHQVTQMGQEVILRCVPISNHLYFYWYRQILGQKVEFLVSFYNNEISEKSEIFDDQFSVERPDGSNFTLKIRSTKLEDSAMYFCASSERDRRVQPQHFGDGTRLSIL.

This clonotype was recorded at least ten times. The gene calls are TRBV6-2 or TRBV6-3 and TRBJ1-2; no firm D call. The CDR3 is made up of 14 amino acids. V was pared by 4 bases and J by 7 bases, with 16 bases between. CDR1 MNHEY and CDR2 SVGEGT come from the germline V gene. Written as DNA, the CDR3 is TGTGCCAGCAGTTTGGGTTTAACGGGTGCTGGCTACACCTTC. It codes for CASSLGLTGAGYTF.

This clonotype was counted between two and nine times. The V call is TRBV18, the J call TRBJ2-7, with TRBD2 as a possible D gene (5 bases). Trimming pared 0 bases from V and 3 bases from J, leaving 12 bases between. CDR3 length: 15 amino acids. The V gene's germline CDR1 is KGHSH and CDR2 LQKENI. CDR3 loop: CASSPPGEGYYEQYF. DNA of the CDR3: TGTGCCAGCTCACCACCGGGAGAGGGATACTACGAGCAGTACTTC.

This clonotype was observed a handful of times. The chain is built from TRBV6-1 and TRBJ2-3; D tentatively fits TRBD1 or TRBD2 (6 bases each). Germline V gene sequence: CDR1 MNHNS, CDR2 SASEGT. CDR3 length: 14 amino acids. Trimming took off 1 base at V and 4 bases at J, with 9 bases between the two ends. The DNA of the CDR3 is TGTGCCAGCAGTGAAGTAGGGGGGCCAGATACGCAGTATTTT. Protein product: CASSEVGGPDTQYF.

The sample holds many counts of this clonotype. DNA of the CDR3: TGTGCCACGCGCGGGACGCTCCCCACCGGGGAGCTGTTTTTT. It is translated as CATRGTLPTGELFF. This chain connects TRBV2 to TRBJ2-2; D may be TRBD2 (6 bases). Germline V gives CDR1 SNHLY, CDR2 FYNNEI. Trimming left V 10 bases short and J 4 bases short, with 16 bases between. The CDR3 spans 14 residues. The whole variable domain, filled in from reference TRBV2 and TRBJ2-2, reads EPEVTQTPSHQVTQMGQEVILRCVPISNHLYFYWYRQILGQKVEFLVSFYNNEISEKSEIFDDQFSVERPDGSNFTLKIRSTKLEDSAMYFCATRGTLPTGELFFGEGSRLTVL.

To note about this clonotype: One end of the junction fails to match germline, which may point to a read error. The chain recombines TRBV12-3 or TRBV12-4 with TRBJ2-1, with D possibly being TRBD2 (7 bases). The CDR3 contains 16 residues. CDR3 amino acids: CASSLGGGGTNNEQFF. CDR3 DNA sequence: TGTGCCAGCAGCTTAGGGGGGGGAGGAACAAATAATGAGCAGTTCTTC.

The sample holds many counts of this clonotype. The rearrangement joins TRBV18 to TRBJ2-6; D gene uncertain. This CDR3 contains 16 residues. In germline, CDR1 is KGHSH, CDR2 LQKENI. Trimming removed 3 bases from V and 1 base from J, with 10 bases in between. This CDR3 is CASSPAPWSGANVLTF. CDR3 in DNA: TGTGCCAGCTCACCCGCCCCTTGGTCTGGGGCCAACGTCCTGACTTTC.

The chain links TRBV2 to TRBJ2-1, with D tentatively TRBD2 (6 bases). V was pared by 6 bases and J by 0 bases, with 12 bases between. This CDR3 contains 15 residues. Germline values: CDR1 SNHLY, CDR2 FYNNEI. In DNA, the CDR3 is TGTGCCAGCAGCTCGACTAGTAGCTCCTACAATGAGCAGTTCTTC. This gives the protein CASSSTSSSYNEQFF.

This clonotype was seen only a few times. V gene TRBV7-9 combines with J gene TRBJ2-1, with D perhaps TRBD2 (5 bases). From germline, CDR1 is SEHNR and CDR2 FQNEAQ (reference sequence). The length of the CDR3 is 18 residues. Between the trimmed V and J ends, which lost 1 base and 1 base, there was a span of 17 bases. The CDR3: CASSLVGTVTGSYNEQFF. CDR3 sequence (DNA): TGTGCCAGCAGCTTAGTCGGTACAGTAACGGGATCCTACAATGAGCAGTTCTTC.

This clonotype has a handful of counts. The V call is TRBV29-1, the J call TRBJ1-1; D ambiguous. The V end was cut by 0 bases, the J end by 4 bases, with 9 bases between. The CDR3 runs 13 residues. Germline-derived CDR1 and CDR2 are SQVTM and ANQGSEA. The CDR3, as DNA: TGCAGCGTTGAAGATAGTTTGTTCACTGAAGCTTTCTTT. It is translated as CSVEDSLFTEAFF.

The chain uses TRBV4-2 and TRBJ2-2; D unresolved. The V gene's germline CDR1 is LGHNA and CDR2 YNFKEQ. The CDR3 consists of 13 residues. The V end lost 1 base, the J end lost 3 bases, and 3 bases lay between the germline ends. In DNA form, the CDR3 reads TGTGCCAGCAGCCAAGGATACACCGGGGAGCTGTTTTTT. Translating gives CASSQGYTGELFF.

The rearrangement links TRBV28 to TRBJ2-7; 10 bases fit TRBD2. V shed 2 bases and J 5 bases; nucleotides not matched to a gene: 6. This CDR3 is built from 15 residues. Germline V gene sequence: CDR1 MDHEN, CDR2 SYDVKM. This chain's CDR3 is CASSLSGRASNEQYF. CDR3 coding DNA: TGTGCCAGCAGTTTAAGCGGGAGGGCCTCGAACGAGCAGTACTTC.